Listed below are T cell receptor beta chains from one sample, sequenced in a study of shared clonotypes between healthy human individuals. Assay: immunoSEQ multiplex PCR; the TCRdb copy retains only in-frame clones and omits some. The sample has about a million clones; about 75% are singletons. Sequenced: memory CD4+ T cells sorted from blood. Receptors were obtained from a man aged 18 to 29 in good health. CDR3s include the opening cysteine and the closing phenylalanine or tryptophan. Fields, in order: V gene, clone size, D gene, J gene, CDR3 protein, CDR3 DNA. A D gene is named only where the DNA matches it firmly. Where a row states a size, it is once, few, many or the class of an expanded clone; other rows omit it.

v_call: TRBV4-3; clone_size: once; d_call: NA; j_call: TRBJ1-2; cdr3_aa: CASSQDLNSYNYGYTF; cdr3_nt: TGCGCCAGCAGCCAAGATTTGAACAGCTATAACTATGGCTACACCTTC
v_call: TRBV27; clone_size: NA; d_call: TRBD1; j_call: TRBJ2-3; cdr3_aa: CASSPGTDSTDTQYF; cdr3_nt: TGTGCCAGCAGCCCCGGGACAGATAGCACAGATACGCAGTATTTT
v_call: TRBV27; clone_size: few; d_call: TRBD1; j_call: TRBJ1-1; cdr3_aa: CASRAHEGAREAFF; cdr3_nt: TGTGCCAGCAGGGCTCACGAGGGGGCTAGGGAAGCTTTCTTT
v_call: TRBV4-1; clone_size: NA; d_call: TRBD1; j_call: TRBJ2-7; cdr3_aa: CASSQGEGTGGHEQYF; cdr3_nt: TGCGCCAGCAGCCAAGGAGAGGGGACAGGTGGCCACGAGCAGTACTTC
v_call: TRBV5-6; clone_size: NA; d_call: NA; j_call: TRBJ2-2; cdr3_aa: CASSLEGRNTGELFF; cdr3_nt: TGTGCCAGCAGCTTGGAAGGTCGGAACACCGGGGAGCTGTTTTTT
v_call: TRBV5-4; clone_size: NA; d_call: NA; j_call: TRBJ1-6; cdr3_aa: CASSLRGLKYNSPLHF; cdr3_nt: TGTGCCAGCAGCTTGCGGGGACTGAAATATAATTCACCCCTCCACTTT
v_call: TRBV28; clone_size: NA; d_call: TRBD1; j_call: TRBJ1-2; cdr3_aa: CASSFVGTGEANYGYTF; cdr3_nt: TGTGCCAGCAGTTTTGTTGGGACAGGGGAAGCTAACTATGGCTACACCTTC
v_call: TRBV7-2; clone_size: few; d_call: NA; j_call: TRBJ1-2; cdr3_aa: CASSLDPSNYGYTF; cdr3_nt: TGTGCCAGCAGCTTAGACCCCTCTAACTATGGCTACACCTTC
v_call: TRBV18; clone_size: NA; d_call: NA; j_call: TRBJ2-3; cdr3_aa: CASSPPGSTDTQYF; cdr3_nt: TGTGCCAGCTCACCACCGGGGTCAACAGATACGCAGTATTTT
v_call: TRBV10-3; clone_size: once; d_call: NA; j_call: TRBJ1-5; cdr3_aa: CAISEKADSNQPQHF; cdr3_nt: TGTGCCATCAGTGAAAAGGCGGATAGCAATCAGCCCCAGCATTTT
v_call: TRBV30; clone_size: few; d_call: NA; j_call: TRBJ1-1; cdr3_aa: CACDKEITLNTEAFF; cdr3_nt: TGTGCCTGCGACAAGGAGATAACCTTGAACACTGAAGCTTTCTTT
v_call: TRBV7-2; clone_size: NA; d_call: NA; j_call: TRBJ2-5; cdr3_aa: CASSASGVETQYF; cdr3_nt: TGTGCCAGCAGCGCCTCCGGGGTTGAGACCCAGTACTTC
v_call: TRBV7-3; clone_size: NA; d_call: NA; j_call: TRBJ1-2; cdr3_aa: CASSLGGNYGYTF; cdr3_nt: TGTGCCAGCAGCTTAGGGGGTAACTATGGCTACACCTTC
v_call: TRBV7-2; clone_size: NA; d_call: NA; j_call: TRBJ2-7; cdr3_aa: CASSNRQVSSYEQYF; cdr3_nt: TGTGCCAGCAGCAACCGACAGGTTAGCTCCTACGAGCAGTACTTC
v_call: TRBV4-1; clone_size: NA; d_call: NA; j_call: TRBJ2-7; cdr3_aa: CASSQGIGQGRRNEQYF; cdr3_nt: TGCGCCAGCAGCCAAGGGATAGGGCAGGGGAGGAGAAACGAGCAGTACTTC
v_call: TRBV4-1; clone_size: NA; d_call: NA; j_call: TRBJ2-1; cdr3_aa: CASSQENMAKVNEQFF; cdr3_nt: TGCGCCAGCAGCCAAGAAAATATGGCCAAAGTTAATGAGCAGTTCTTC
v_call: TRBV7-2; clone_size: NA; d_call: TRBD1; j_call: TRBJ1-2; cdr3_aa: CASTRDRPFEGYTF; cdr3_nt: TGTGCCAGCACCCGGGACAGACCCTTTGAAGGCTACACCTTC
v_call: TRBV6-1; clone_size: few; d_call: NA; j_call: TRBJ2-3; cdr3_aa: CASRGGGTDTQYF; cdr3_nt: TGTGCCAGCAGGGGCGGGGGCACAGATACGCAGTATTTT
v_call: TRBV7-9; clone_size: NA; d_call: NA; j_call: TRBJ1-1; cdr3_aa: CASSVLGTEAFF; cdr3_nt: TGTGCCAGCAGCGTTTTGGGTACTGAAGCTTTCTTT
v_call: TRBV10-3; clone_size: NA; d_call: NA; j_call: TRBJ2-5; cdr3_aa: CAIQGGVEETQYF; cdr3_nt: TGTGCCATCCAGGGGGGGGTCGAAGAGACCCAGTACTTC
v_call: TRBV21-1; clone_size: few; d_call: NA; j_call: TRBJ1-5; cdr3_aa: CASSKGKGFHEMNQPQHF; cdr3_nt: TGTGCCAGCAGCAAAGGGAAAGGGTTCCATGAGATGAATCAGCCCCAGCATTTT
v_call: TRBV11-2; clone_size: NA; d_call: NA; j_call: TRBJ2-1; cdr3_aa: CASSLGGRGWIGTYNEQFF; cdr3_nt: TGTGCCAGCAGCTTAGGCGGCAGGGGTTGGATTGGTACCTACAATGAGCAGTTCTTC
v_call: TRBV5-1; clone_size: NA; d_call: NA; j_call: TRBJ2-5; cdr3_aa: CASSLRLQGQETQYF; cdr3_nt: TGCGCCAGCAGCTTGAGGCTTCAGGGGCAGGAGACCCAGTACTTC
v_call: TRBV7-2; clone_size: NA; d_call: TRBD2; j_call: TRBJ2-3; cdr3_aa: CASSSRRRGRGDTQYF; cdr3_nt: TGTGCCAGCAGCTCCCGCCGAAGAGGGAGGGGAGATACGCAGTATTTT
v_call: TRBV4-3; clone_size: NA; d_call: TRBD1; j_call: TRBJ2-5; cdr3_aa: CASSQNRGPETQYF; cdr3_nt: TGCGCCAGCAGCCAAAACAGGGGGCCGGAGACCCAGTACTTC
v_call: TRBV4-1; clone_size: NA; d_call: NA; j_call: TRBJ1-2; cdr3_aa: CASSQKGDTPNYGYTF; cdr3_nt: TGCGCCAGCAGCCAAAAGGGGGACACTCCTAACTATGGCTACACCTTC
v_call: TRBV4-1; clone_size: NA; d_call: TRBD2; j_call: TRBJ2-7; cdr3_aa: CASSPRVAGGSSYEQYF; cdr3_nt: TGCGCCAGCAGTCCAAGAGTAGCGGGGGGATCCTCCTACGAGCAGTACTTC
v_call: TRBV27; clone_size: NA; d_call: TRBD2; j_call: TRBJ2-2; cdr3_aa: CASSLAGGPLGELFF; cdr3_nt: TGTGCCAGCAGTTTAGCGGGGGGGCCCCTCGGGGAGCTGTTTTTT
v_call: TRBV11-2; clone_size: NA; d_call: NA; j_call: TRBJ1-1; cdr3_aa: CAPSNSETEAFF; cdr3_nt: TGTGCCCCCAGTAATAGTGAGACTGAAGCTTTCTTT
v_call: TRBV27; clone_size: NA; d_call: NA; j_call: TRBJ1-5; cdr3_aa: CASSLGGSFYSNQPQHF; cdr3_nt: TGTGCCAGCAGTTTGGGGGGAAGTTTTTATAGCAATCAGCCCCAGCATTTT
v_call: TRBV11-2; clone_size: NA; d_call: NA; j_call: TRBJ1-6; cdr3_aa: CASSLLTGPNSPLHF; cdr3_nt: TGTGCCAGCAGCCTGTTAACAGGGCCAAATTCACCCCTCCACTTT
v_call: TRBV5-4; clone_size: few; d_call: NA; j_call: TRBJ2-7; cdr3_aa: CASSRDKHSYEQYF; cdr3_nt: TGTGCCAGCAGCAGGGACAAACACTCCTACGAGCAGTACTTC
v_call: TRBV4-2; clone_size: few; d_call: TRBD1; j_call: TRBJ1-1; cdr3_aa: CASSPLGQGMNTEAFF; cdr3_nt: TGTGCCAGCAGCCCCCTCGGACAGGGCATGAACACTGAAGCTTTCTTT
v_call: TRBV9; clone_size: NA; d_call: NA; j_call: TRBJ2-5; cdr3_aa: CASSVDKGETQYF; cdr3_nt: TGTGCCAGCAGCGTAGATAAGGGGGAGACCCAGTACTTC
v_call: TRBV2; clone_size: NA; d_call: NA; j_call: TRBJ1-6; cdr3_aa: CASSDRRNSPLHF; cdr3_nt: TGTGCCAGCAGTGACAGACGGAATTCACCCCTCCACTTT
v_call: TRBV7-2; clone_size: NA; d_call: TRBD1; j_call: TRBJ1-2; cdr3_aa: CASSLGQGAANYGYTF; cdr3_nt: TGTGCCAGCAGCTTAGGACAGGGGGCCGCTAACTATGGCTACACCTTC
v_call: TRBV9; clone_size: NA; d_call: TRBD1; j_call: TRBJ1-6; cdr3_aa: CASRRGTGLSPLHF; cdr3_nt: TGTGCCAGCAGGCGAGGGACAGGCCTTTCACCCCTCCACTTT
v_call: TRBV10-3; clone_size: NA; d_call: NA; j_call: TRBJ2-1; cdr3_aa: CAISEYRENEQFF; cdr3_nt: TGTGCCATCAGTGAGTACAGGGAGAATGAGCAGTTCTTC